The 10 T cell receptor beta chains presented below share a single source sample, sequenced in a study of OX40 agonist ivuxolimab in advanced cancers. Here immunoSEQ multiplex PCR was the method, and the copy in TCRdb shows in-frame clones only, minus some. Among about 78,000 clones listed, approximately 84% were seen once. Specimen: CD4+ or CD8+ T cells sorted from blood, collected in a trial of the OX40 agonist ivuxolimab. The receptor set was obtained from an adult with an advanced solid tumor such as melanoma, head and neck, liver or kidney cancer.

The genes are TRBV7-9 and TRBJ1-1; no reliable D call. V was shortened by 1 base and J by 3 bases, with 15 bases between the two germline ends. CDR3 length equals 16 residues. Germline lookup yields CDR1 SEHNR and CDR2 FQNEAQ (reference sequence). The CDR3 nucleotides read TGTGCCAGCAGCTTAGGACGCGGGGTGAGGGACACTGAAGCTTTCTTT. This translates into CASSLGRGVRDTEAFF. The whole variable domain, remainder taken from reference TRBV7-9 and TRBJ1-1, is DTGVSQNPRHKITKRGQNVTFRCDPISEHNRLYWYRQTLGQGPEFLTYFQNEAQLEKSRLLSDRFSAERPKGSFSTLEIQRTEQGDSAMYLCASSLGRGVRDTEAFFGQGTRLTVV.

This rearrangement joins TRBV7-8 to TRBJ1-5, with a possible D match to TRBD1 (6 bases). V lost 0 bases and J lost 2, with 8 bases in between. The CDR3 is made up of 15 amino acids. CDR1 is SGHVS, CDR2 FQNEAQ, per germline. The CDR3 is CASSLAAGGNQPQHF. In DNA, the CDR3 is TGTGCCAGCAGCTTAGCGGCAGGGGGCAATCAGCCCCAGCATTTT.

The chain combines TRBV7-2 with TRBJ2-7, with D uncertain. CDR1 is SGHTA and CDR2 is FQGNSA in the germline V gene. Trimming left V 1 base short and J 0 bases short, with 10 bases between. This CDR3 is 15 amino acids long. The CDR3 is CASSLDWVGSYEQYF. The CDR3 DNA reads TGTGCCAGCAGCTTAGACTGGGTCGGCTCCTACGAGCAGTACTTC.

This sequence joins TRBV2 and TRBJ2-1; D is perhaps TRBD1 (6 bases). The CDR3 contains 13 residues. CDR1 SNHLY and CDR2 FYNNEI come from the germline V gene. Trimming stripped 5 bases from V and 5 bases from J, with 10 bases between. CDR3 sequence (DNA): TGTGCCAGCAGTCCAGGGGCAGACAATGAGCAGTTCTTC. Translation gives CASSPGADNEQFF.

The J gene is TRBJ1-5, the V gene TRBV30; maybe TRBD1 (6 bases). Germline loops: CDR1 GTSNPN, CDR2 SVGIG (reference sequence). V was trimmed by 2 bases and J by 7 bases, leaving 15 bases between them. This CDR3 is built from 14 residues. Here the CDR3 reads CAWSKGGTGQPQHF. The CDR3 DNA reads as TGTGCCTGGAGTAAAGGGGGGACGGGGCAGCCCCAGCATTTT. The full variable domain, in which reference TRBV30 and TRBJ1-5 provide the parts outside the CDR3, is SQTIHQWPATLVQPVGSPLSLECTVEGTSNPNLYWYRQAAGRGLQLLFYSVGIGQISSEVPQNLSASRPQDRQFILSSKKLLLSDSGFYLCAWSKGGTGQPQHFGDGTRLSIL.

This clone has just one count. CDR3 sequence: CASSSAEILPYEQYF. The CDR3 region has the DNA TGTGCCAGCAGCAGTGCGGAAATTCTCCCCTACGAGCAGTACTTC. The chain is built from TRBV6-5 and TRBJ2-7, with D hard to call. The CDR3 consists of 15 residues. Germline assignment: CDR1 MNHEY and CDR2 SVGAGI. Between the trimmed V and J ends, which lost 6 bases and 2 bases, there was a span of 17 bases.

In this sample, this clone turned up once. This chain uses TRBV10-3 with TRBJ2-1; D is possibly TRBD2 (6 bases). CDR3 size: 14 residues. Germline CDR1 is ENHRY and CDR2 is SYGVKD. V was shortened by 6 bases and J by 8 bases, with 17 bases between the two germline ends. The DNA of the CDR3 is TGTGCCATCAGCTCGACCCGGGACTCCCATGAGCAGTTCTTC. Encoded protein: CAISSTRDSHEQFF.

The chain has TRBV19 and TRBJ1-5; D remains unclear. Trimming took 3 bases from V and 1 from J, leaving 7 bases between them. Germline lookup yields CDR1 LNHDA and CDR2 SQIVND (reference sequence). This CDR3 has 14 amino acids. CDR3 bases: TGTGCCAGTAGTATCGGACGGAGCAATCAGCCCCAGCATTTT. Translation: CASSIGRSNQPQHF.

Note on this clone: The sample contains more than one DNA sequence encoding this CDR3. The chain is built from TRBV6-5 and TRBJ1-4, with TRBD1 matching 9 bases. The CDR3 is made up of 15 amino acids. Germline lookup yields CDR1 MNHEY and CDR2 SVGAGI. V gave up 5 bases and J gave up 5 bases; unmatched junction bases: 6. CDR3 sequence (DNA): TGTGCCAGCAGTACCCCGGGACAGGGCAATGAAAAACTGTTTTTT. This gives the protein CASSTPGQGNEKLFF.

This clone was seen more than once but under ten times. This chain links TRBV19 with TRBJ1-4, with a possible D match to TRBD1 (5 bases). V was cut by 3 bases and J by 6 bases, with 14 bases left in between. Germline lookup yields CDR1 LNHDA and CDR2 SQIVND (reference sequence). The CDR3 is 15 residues long. The CDR3 sequence is CASSIRFLGDEKLFF. In nucleotides, the CDR3 is TGTGCCAGTAGTATTCGCTTTTTGGGGGATGAAAAACTGTTTTTT.